This TCR beta chain is drawn from a study of T cell changes during pregnancy in multiple sclerosis. Germline CDR1 is LGHNA and CDR2 is YSLEER. J gave up 7 bases and V 4 bases, and 9 bases lay outside the gene matches. This CDR3 has 16 amino acids. The data were produced by immunoSEQ multiplex PCR, yet TCRdb's version contains in-frame clones alone and is incomplete. This table has about 100,000 clones, about 90% appearing once. Specimen: peripheral blood, collected after pregnancy. The TCR originated in a female donor with multiple sclerosis, enrolled in a pregnancy study. The genes are TRBV4-3 and TRBJ2-1, with TRBD2 matching 11 bases. The CDR3 loop reads CASSPWVAGGLNEQFF. The CDR3 nucleotides are TGCGCCAGCAGCCCCTGGGTAGCGGGGGGGCTAAATGAGCAGTTCTTC.